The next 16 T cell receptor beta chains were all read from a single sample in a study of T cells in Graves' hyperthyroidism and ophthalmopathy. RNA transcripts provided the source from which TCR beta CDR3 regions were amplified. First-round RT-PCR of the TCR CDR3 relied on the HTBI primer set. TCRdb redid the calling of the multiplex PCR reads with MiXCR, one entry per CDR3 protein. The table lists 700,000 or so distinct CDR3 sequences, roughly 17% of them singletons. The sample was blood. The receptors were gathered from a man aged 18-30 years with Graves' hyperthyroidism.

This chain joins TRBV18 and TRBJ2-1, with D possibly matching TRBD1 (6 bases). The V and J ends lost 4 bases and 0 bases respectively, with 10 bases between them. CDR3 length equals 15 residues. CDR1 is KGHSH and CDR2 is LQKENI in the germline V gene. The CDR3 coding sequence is TGTGCCAGCTCACGACAGGAGAGCTCCTACAATGAGCAGTTCTTC. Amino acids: CASSRQESSYNEQFF.

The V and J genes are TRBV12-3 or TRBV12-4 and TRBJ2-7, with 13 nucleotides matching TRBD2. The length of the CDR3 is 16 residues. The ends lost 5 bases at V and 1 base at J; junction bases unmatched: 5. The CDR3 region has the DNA TGTGCCAGCAGTATGGGACTAGCGGGACCTTCCTACGAGCAGTACTTC. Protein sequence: CASSMGLAGPSYEQYF.

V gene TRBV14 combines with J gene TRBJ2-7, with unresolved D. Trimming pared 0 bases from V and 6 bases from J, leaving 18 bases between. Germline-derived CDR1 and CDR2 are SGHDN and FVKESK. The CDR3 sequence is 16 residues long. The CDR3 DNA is TGTGCCAGCAGCCAAGATCACTTTTCGGGCCTTCTCGAGCAGTACTTC. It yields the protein CASSQDHFSGLLEQYF.

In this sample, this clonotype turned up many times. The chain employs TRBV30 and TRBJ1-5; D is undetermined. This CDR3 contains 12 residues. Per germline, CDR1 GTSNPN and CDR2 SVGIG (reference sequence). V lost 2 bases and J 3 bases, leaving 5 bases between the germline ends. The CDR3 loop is CAWSINNQPQHF. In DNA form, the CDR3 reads TGTGCCTGGAGTATAAACAATCAGCCCCAGCATTTT.

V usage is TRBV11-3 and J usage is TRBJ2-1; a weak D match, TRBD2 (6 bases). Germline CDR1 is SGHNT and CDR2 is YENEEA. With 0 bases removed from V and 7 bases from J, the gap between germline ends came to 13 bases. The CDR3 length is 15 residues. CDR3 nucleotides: TGTGCCAGCAGCTTAGATCCGGGACTGAAGAATGAGCAGTTCTTC. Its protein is CASSLDPGLKNEQFF. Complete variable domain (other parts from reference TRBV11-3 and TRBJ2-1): EAGVVQSPRYKIIEKKQPVAFWCNPISGHNTLYWYLQNLGQGPELLIRYENEEAVDDSQLPKDRFSAERLKGVDSTLKIQPAELGDSAVYLCASSLDPGLKNEQFFGPGTRLTVL.

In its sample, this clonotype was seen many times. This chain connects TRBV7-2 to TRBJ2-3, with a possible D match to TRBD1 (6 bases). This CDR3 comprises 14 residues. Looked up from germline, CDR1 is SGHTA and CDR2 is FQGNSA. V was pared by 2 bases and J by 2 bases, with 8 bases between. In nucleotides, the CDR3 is TGTGCCAGCAGCTTAAGGGGGACCACAGATACGCAGTATTTT. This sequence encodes CASSLRGTTDTQYF.

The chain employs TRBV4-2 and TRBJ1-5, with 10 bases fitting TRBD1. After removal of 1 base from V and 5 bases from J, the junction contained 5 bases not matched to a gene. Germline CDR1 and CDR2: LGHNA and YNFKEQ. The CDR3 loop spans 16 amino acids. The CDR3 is CASSQVPGTGDQPQHF. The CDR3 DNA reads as TGTGCCAGCAGCCAAGTCCCCGGGACAGGGGATCAGCCCCAGCATTTT.

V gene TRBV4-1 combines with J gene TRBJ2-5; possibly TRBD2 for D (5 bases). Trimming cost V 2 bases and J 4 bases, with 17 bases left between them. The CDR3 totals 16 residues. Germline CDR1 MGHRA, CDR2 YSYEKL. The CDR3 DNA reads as TGCGCCAGCAGCCAAAACGGACTCCCCTCGGGAGAGACCCAGTACTTC. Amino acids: CASSQNGLPSGETQYF.

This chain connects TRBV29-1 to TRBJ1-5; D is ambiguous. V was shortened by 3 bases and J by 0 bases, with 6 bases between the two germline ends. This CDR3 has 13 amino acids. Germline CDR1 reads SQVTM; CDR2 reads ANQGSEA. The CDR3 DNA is TGCAGCGTTGAGTACACTAGCAATCAGCCCCAGCATTTT. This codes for CSVEYTSNQPQHF.

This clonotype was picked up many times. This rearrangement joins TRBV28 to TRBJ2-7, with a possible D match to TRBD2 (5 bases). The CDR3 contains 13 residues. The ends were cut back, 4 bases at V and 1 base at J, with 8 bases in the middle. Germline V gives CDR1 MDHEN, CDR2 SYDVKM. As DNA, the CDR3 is TGTGCCAGCAGTTCGCGGGCATCCTACGAGCAGTACTTC. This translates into CASSSRASYEQYF. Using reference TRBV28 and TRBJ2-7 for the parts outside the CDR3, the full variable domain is DVKVTQSSRYLVKRTGEKVFLECVQDMDHENMFWYRQDPGLGLRLIYFSYDVKMKEKGDIPEGYSVSREKKERFSLILESASTNQTSMYLCASSSRASYEQYFGPGTRLTVT.

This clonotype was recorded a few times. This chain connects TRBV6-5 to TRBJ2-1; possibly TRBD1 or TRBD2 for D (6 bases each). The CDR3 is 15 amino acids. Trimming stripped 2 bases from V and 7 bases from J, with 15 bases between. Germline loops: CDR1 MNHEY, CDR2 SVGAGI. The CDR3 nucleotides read TGTGCCAGCAGTTACCCGCCGGGGGCCCGGAATGAGCAGTTCTTC. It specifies CASSYPPGARNEQFF.

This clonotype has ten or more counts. DNA of the CDR3: TGTGCCTGGAGTGTACCTGGGGGGCGCTGGAAACTGTTTTTT. As protein: CAWSVPGGRWKLFF. The chain joins TRBV30 to TRBJ1-4; possible D gene TRBD1, 6 bases. From germline, CDR1 is GTSNPN and CDR2 SVGIG (reference sequence). The V gene lost 0 bases and the J gene lost 11 bases, with 16 bases spanning the gap. The CDR3 runs to 14 residues. The whole variable domain, remainder taken from reference TRBV30 and TRBJ1-4, is SQTIHQWPATLVQPVGSPLSLECTVEGTSNPNLYWYRQAAGRGLQLLFYSVGIGQISSEVPQNLSASRPQDRQFILSSKKLLLSDSGFYLCAWSVPGGRWKLFFGSGTQLSVL.

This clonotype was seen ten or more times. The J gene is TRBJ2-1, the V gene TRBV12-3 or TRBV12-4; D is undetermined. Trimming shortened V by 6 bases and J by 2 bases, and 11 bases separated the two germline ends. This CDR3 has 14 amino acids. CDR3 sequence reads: CASRDDRPYNEQFF. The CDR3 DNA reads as TGTGCCAGCAGGGACGATAGGCCCTACAATGAGCAGTTCTTC.

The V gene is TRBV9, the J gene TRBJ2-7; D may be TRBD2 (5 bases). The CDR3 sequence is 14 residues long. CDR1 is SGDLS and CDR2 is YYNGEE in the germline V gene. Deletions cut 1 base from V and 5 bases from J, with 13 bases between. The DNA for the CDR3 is TGTGCCAGCAGCGTACAACTTCTAGCCGACGAGCAGTACTTC. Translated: CASSVQLLADEQYF.

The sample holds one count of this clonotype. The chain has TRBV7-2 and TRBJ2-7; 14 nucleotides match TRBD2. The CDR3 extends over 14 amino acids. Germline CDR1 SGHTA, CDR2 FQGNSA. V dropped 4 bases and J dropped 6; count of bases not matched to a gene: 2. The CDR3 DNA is TGTGCCAGCAGCTCGACTAGCGGGGGGGTCGAGCAGTACTTC. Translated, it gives CASSSTSGGVEQYF.

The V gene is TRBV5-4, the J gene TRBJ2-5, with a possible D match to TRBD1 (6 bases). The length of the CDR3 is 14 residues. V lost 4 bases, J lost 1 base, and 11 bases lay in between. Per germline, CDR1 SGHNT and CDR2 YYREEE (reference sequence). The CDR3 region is CASSRQELQETQYF. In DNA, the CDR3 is TGTGCCAGCAGCCGACAGGAGCTCCAAGAGACCCAGTACTTC.